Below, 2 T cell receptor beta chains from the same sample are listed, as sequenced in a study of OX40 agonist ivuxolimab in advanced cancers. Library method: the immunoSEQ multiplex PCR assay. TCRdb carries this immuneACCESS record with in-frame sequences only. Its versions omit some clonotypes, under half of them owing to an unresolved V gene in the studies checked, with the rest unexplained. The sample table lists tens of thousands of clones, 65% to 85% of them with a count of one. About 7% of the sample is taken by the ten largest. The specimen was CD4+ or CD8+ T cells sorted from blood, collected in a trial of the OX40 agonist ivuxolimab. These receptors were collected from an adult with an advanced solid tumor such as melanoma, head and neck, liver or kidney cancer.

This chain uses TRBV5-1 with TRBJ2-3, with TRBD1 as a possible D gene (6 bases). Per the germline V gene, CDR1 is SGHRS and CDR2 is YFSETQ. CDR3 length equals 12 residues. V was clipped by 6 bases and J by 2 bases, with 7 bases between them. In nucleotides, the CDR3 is TGCGCCAGCAAGGGGGACACAGATACGCAGTATTTT. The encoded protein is CASKGDTDTQYF.

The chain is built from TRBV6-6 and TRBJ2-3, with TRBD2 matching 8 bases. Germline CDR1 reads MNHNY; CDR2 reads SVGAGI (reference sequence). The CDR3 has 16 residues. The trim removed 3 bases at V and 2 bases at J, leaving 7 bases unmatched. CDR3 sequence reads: CASSYSFSGATDTQYF. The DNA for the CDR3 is TGTGCCAGCAGTTATTCGTTTAGCGGGGCCACAGATACGCAGTATTTT.